This T cell receptor beta chain was recorded in a study of Tregs in tolerant kidney transplant recipients. Method: immunoSEQ multiplex PCR; TCRdb's copy keeps in-frame clones and lacks some. This sample carries 95,000 to 120,000 clones, around 87% of them seen once, and the ten largest clones take roughly 0.31%. In germline, CDR1 is LNHDA, CDR2 SQIVND (reference sequence). The V gene lost 4 bases and the J gene lost 0 bases, with 22 bases spanning the gap. The CDR3 contains 19 residues. This material consisted of CD4+ T cells from blood, taken before the transplant. This chain joins TRBV19 and TRBJ1-5; weak D call: TRBD1 (5 bases). The source is a human donor who received a combined kidney and bone marrow transplant. For the CDR3, the DNA is TGTGCCAGTAGTACCCAACGGGGAATGGGGGGATATAGCAATCAGCCCCAGCATTTT. It yields the protein CASSTQRGMGGYSNQPQHF.